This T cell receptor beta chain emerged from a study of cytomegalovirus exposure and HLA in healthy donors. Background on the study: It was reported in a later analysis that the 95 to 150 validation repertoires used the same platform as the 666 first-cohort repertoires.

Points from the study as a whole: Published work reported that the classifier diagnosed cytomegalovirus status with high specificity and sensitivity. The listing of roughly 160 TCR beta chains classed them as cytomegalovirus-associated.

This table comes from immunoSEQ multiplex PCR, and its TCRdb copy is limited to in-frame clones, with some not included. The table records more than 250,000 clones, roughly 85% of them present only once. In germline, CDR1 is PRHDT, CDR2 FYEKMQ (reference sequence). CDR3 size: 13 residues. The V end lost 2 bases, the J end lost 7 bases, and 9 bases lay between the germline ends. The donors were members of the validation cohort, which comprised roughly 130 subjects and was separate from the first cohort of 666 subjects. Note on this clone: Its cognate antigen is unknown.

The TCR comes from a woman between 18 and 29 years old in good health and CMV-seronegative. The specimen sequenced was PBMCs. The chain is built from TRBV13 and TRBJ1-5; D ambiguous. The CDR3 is CASSLSGRQPQHF. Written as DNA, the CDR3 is TGTGCCAGCAGCTTATCGGGTCGCCAGCCCCAGCATTTT.